The 11 T cell receptor beta chains given below trace back to one sample, sequenced in a study of blood T cell repertoires in COVID-19 (dated by TCRdb to 2020 to 2022). The receptor library was made with the immunoSEQ multiplex PCR assay. TCRdb limited this immuneACCESS table to in-frame rearrangements with V and J called. A share of clones is missing; checked studies link under half to unresolved V genes, and the rest is unexplained. This sample gives some 240,000 clones in total; about 91% of them show up just once. Roughly 4.8% of the sample is held by the ten biggest clonotypes. Sequenced sample: peripheral blood. The receptors were sampled from a woman aged 40 to 50 who had recovered from COVID-19.

V usage is TRBV11-2 and J usage is TRBJ2-4; 9 positions match TRBD1. Germline V gene lookup returns CDR1 SGHAT and CDR2 FQNNGV. The CDR3 runs 17 residues. J gave up 7 bases and V 0 bases, and 10 bases lay outside the gene matches. CDR3 DNA: TGTGCCAGCAGCTTAGATCCAAGGACAGGGGTTGAGAACATTCAGTACTTC. Residues: CASSLDPRTGVENIQYF.

DNA for the CDR3: TGTGCCAGCAGTAACTATATCACTGGAACTTTCTTT. This translates into CASSNYITGTFF. The chain combines TRBV2 with TRBJ1-1; no clear D. Germline CDR1 and CDR2: SNHLY and FYNNEI. Trimming took off 5 bases at V and 12 bases at J, with 16 bases between the two ends. CDR3 length equals 12 residues.

This clone occurred once. The chain joins TRBV12-3 or TRBV12-4 to TRBJ2-6; D remains ambiguous. V was pared by 7 bases and J by 13 bases, with 14 bases between. The CDR3 is made up of 12 amino acids. The CDR3 protein is CASKDSSRVLTF. CDR3 nucleotides: TGTGCCAGCAAAGATTCCTCGCGGGTCCTGACTTTC.

This clone was seen once. This chain connects TRBV7-2 to TRBJ2-1, with D perhaps matching TRBD2 (6 bases). Trimming removed 3 bases at V and 1 base at J, with 16 bases between. Germline CDR1 and CDR2: SGHTA and FQGNSA. The CDR3 length is 17 residues. This chain's CDR3 is CASSLGPGTWSYNEQFF. Written as DNA, the CDR3 is TGTGCCAGCAGCTTGGGTCCCGGGACTTGGTCCTACAATGAGCAGTTCTTC.

The chain uses TRBV7-2 and TRBJ2-2, with D perhaps matching TRBD2 (6 bases). Germline V gives CDR1 SGHTA, CDR2 FQGNSA. Between the trimmed V and J ends, which lost 5 bases and 0 bases, there was a span of 22 bases. The CDR3 contains 19 residues. DNA for the CDR3: TGTGCCAGCAGCCAGACCGACCTATGGGAGGATCCGAACACCGGGGAGCTGTTTTTT. Translating gives CASSQTDLWEDPNTGELFF.

This sequence joins TRBV9 and TRBJ2-2, with D uncertain. This CDR3 spans 15 amino acids. V was shortened by 4 bases and J by 4 bases, with 14 bases between the two germline ends. Looked up from germline, CDR1 is SGDLS and CDR2 is YYNGEE. In nucleotides, the CDR3 is TGTGCCAGCAGCCCCACGCCAAGGAGCACCGGGGAGCTGTTTTTT. This encodes CASSPTPRSTGELFF.

V is TRBV9 and J is TRBJ2-5, with a weak D call TRBD2 (6 bases). This CDR3 is 15 amino acids long. Deletions cut 0 bases from V and 3 bases from J, with 12 bases between. CDR1 and CDR2 from the germline V gene are SGDLS and YYNGEE. The CDR3 is CASSVGLVLKETQYF. The DNA of the CDR3 is TGTGCCAGCAGCGTAGGACTAGTTTTAAAAGAGACCCAGTACTTC.

The chain uses TRBV27 and TRBJ2-7; D possibly corresponds to TRBD2 (6 bases). Per the germline V gene, CDR1 is MNHEY and CDR2 is SMNVEV (reference sequence). V was pared by 2 bases and J by 7 bases, with 6 bases between. The length of the CDR3 is 11 residues. The CDR3 here is CASSLAGEQYF. In DNA form, the CDR3 reads TGTGCCAGCAGTTTAGCGGGGGAGCAGTACTTC.

The chain joins TRBV21-1 to TRBJ1-1; the D call in the table, TRBD1, was not verified against the DNA. TRBV21-1 is termed a pseudogene. The CDR3 is made up of 11 amino acids. The CDR3 sequence is CGGDRGTEAFF. The CDR3 DNA follows: TGCGGCGGGGACAGGGGCACTGAAGCTTTCTTT.

The chain has TRBV28 and TRBJ2-5; 8 bases match TRBD1. V shed 0 bases and J 5 bases; nucleotides not matched to a gene: 2. CDR3 length: 14 residues. CDR1 is MDHEN, CDR2 SYDVKM, per germline. This chain's CDR3 is CASSLWAGGETQYF. The CDR3 DNA sequence: TGTGCCAGCAGTTTATGGGCAGGGGGCGAGACCCAGTACTTC.

The genes are TRBV6-5 and TRBJ2-1, with D possibly TRBD2 on 5 matching bases. Germline V gene sequence: CDR1 MNHEY, CDR2 SVGAGI. Trimming left V 2 bases short and J 9 bases short, with 11 bases between. This CDR3 is built from 13 residues. CDR3 DNA: TGTGCCAGCAGTTACCCGGGGTTCGGTGAGCAGTTCTTC. This gives the protein CASSYPGFGEQFF.